One and the same sample provided the 9 T cell receptor beta chains below, sequenced in a study of Ad26.COV2.S vaccination and SARS-CoV-2 variants. Generated by immunoSEQ multiplex PCR, the TCRdb table keeps only in-frame clones and is missing some. The table lists roughly 180,000 clones, approximately 88% of them singletons. This material consisted of peripheral blood, taken after recovery from COVID-19. The receptors shown here come from a human donor who had recovered from COVID-19.

The chain recombines TRBV6-1 with TRBJ2-7, with a tentative D call TRBD2 (6 bases). V lost 8 bases to trimming and J lost 1 base, with 15 bases between them. CDR1 is MNHNS and CDR2 is SASEGT in the germline V gene. The CDR3 totals 14 residues. DNA of the CDR3: TGTGCCAGCGGCGGGCTAGCGAATTCCTACGAGCAGTACTTC. Translation: CASGGLANSYEQYF.

The CDR3 is CASRRVGEQYF. The DNA of the CDR3 is TGTGCCAGCAGGCGAGTGGGCGAGCAGTACTTC. The chain joins TRBV12-3 or TRBV12-4 to TRBJ2-7; D remains ambiguous. Deletions cut 6 bases from V and 6 bases from J, with 9 bases between. CDR3 length: 11 amino acids.

With respect to this clone: One junction end does not reproduce the germline sequence, and a read error may be involved. V gene TRBV29-1 combines with J gene TRBJ2-1, with D perhaps matching TRBD1 (6 bases). This CDR3 region has 13 residues. The germline V gene has CDR1 SQVTM and CDR2 ANQGSEA. The CDR3: CSVEGGLGNEQFF. CDR3 nucleotides: TGCAGCGTAGAAGGGGGTTTGGGGAATGAGCAGTTCTTC.

The chain uses TRBV3-1 (or the pseudogene TRBV3-2) and TRBJ2-7, with D possibly TRBD2 on 6 matching bases. With 5 bases removed from V and 3 bases from J, the gap between germline ends came to 11 bases. Germline lookup yields CDR1 LGHDT and CDR2 YNNKEL (reference sequence). The CDR3 is 13 amino acids. CDR3 region: CASSWDFRYEQYF. The CDR3 DNA is TGTGCCAGCAGCTGGGACTTTCGCTACGAGCAGTACTTC.

The genes are TRBV5-1 and TRBJ1-2, with D perhaps matching TRBD1 (6 bases). Germline V lookup: CDR1 SGHRS, CDR2 YFSETQ. CDR3 length: 13 amino acids. V was pared by 1 base and J by 6 bases, with 10 bases between. The CDR3 region is CASSLTGRDGYTF. CDR3 DNA: TGCGCCAGCAGCTTGACAGGGAGGGATGGCTACACCTTC.

This clone appeared a single time. J is TRBJ2-5 and V is TRBV12-3 or TRBV12-4; no clear D gene. There are 12 residues in the CDR3. Trimming cost V 1 base and J 5 bases, with 5 bases left between them. The CDR3 is CASSLVRETQYF. The CDR3 nucleotides are TGTGCCAGCAGTTTAGTCCGCGAGACCCAGTACTTC.

The chain combines TRBV7-2 with TRBJ2-3, with 8 positions matching TRBD2. Germline lookup yields CDR1 SGHTA and CDR2 FQGNSA. V shed 4 bases, J shed 3 bases, and the junction held 6 bases outside the gene matches. This CDR3 is built from 15 residues. The CDR3 protein is CASSSQGTRTDTQYF. DNA of the CDR3: TGTGCCAGCAGCTCGCAGGGGACTAGAACAGATACGCAGTATTTT.

The chain links TRBV7-3 to TRBJ2-1; D is uncertain. CDR1 SGHTA and CDR2 FQGTGA come from the germline V gene. Deletions cut 1 base from V and 4 bases from J, with 11 bases between. The CDR3 is made up of 15 amino acids. CDR3 coding DNA: TGTGCCAGCAGCTTAAGTGGCTCAGAGTACAATGAGCAGTTCTTC. This encodes CASSLSGSEYNEQFF.

This chain uses TRBV3-1 (or the pseudogene TRBV3-2) with TRBJ1-3; D remains ambiguous. CDR1 and CDR2 (germline): LGHDT, YNNKEL (reference sequence). The CDR3 is 14 residues long. With 4 bases removed from V and 0 bases from J, the gap between germline ends came to 7 bases. CDR3 DNA: TGTGCCAGCAGCCGGCCGAGCTCTGGAAACACCATATATTTT. Residues: CASSRPSSGNTIYF.